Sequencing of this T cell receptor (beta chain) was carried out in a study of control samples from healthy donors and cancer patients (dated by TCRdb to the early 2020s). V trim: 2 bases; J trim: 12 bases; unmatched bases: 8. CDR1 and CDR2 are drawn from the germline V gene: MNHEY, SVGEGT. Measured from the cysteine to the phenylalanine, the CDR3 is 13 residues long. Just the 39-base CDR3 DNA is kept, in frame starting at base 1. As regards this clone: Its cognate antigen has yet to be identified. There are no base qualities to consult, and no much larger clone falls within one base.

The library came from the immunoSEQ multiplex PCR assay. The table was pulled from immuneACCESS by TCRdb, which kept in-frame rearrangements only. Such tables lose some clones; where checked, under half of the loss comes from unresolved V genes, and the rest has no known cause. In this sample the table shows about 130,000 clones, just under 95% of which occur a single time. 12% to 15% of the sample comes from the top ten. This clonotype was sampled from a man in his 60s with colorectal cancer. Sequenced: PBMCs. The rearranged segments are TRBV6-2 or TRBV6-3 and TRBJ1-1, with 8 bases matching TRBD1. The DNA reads TGTGCCAGCAGTTACGAAGGGGACAGGAGACCTTTCTTT. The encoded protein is CASSYEGDRRPFF.